The TCR beta chain described here comes from a study of blood T cells in healthy people across ages. Germline V lookup: CDR1 PRHDT, CDR2 FYEKMQ (reference sequence). The CDR3 length is 14 residues. V was shortened by 5 bases and J by 9 bases, with 19 bases between the two germline ends. Combining a sample-barcoded 5' primer with a J-beta primer mix, a second PCR ran for roughly 7 to 12 cycles. MiXCR, applied by TCRdb to the 5' RACE reads, yields one record per CDR3 protein. Here the sample spans over a million distinct CDR3 sequences, around two fifths being singletons. Sequences were obtained from blood. The TCR comes from a woman aged 18-29 years in good health. V is TRBV13 and J is TRBJ2-5, with a weak D call TRBD2 (6 bases). CDR3 loop: CASSVWTGSGAQYF. The CDR3 nucleotides are TGTGCCAGCAGCGTGTGGACGGGGTCGGGGGCCCAGTACTTC.